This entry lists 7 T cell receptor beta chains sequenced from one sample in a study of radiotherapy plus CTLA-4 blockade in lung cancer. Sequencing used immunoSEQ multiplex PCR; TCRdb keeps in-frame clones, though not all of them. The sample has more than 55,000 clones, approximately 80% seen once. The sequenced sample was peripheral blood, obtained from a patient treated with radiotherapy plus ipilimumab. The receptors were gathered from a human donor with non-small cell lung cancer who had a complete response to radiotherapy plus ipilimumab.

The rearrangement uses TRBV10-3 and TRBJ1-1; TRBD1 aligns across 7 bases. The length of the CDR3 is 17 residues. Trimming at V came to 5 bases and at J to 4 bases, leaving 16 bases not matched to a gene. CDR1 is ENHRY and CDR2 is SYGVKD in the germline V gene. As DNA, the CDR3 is TGTGCCATCAGTTCACCGACAGGGAAGTCTATCGGCACTGAAGCTTTCTTT. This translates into CAISSPTGKSIGTEAFF.

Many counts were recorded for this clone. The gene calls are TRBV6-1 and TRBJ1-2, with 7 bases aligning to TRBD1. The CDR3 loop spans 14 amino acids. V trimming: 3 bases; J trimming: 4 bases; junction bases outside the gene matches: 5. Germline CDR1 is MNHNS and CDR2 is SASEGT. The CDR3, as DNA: TGTGCCAGCAGTGACTGGCCAGGGGGCTATGGCTACACCTTC. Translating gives CASSDWPGGYGYTF.

In DNA form, the CDR3 reads TGCGCCAGCAGCCGGAATTTCGGTGGGGCTGAAGAGCAGTACGTC. Translating gives CASSRNFGGAEEQYV. The chain uses TRBV4-1 and TRBJ2-7, with TRBD1 as a possible D gene (5 bases). V lost 4 bases and J 7 bases, leaving 20 bases between the germline ends. The CDR3 covers 15 residues. Germline V gives CDR1 MGHRA, CDR2 YSYEKL.

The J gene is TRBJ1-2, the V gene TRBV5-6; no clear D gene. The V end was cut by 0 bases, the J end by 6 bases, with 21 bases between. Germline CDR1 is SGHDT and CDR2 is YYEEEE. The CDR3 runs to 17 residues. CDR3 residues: CASSLGIDIPFGHGYTF. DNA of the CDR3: TGTGCCAGCAGCTTGGGGATCGACATACCGTTTGGCCATGGCTACACCTTC.

The CDR3 coding sequence is TGTGCCAGCTCACAAAAACTGGGAGGTGGGTCCTACAATGAGCAGTTCTTC. It codes for CASSQKLGGGSYNEQFF. The chain combines TRBV18 with TRBJ2-1, with D tentatively TRBD2 (6 bases). This CDR3 is 17 amino acids long. Germline assignment: CDR1 KGHSH and CDR2 LQKENI. The V end lost 4 bases, the J end lost 1 base, and 17 bases lay between the germline ends.

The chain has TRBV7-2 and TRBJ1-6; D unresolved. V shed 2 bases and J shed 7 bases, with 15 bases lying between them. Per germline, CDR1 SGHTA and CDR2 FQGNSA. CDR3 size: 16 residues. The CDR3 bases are TGTGCCAGCAGCTTAAATCGACAAACATCGAATTCACCCCTCCACTTT. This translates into CASSLNRQTSNSPLHF.

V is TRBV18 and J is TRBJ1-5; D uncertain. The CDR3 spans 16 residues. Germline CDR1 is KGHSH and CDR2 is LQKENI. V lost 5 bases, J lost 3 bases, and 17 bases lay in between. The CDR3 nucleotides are TGTGCCAGCTCAATGGAGGGAGGGCTTAACAATCAGCCCCAGCATTTT. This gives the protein CASSMEGGLNNQPQHF.